The sequence of this T cell receptor (beta chain) was determined in a study of CD8+ T cells in alopecia areata. Treatment: oral pan-JAK inhibitor, 5-10 mg twice daily. Trimming cost V 2 bases and J 6 bases; bases outside gene matches: 9. The CDR3 has 17 residues. CDR1 and CDR2 (germline): SGHAT, FQNNGV. Following RNA extraction, reverse transcription yielded cDNA that acted as the sequencing template. Data came from immunoSEQ multiplex PCR; TCRdb stores just in-frame clones and leaves some out. Counted here are about 200,000 clones, roughly 64% occurring once; the ten biggest clones make up about 5.5%.

This specimen consisted of CD4+ T cells sorted from blood, obtained at week 24, from a patient treated with tofacitinib. This chain connects TRBV11-2 to TRBJ2-1; 11 bases agree with TRBD2. This receptor was identified in a human donor with alopecia areata. The CDR3 is CASSLQRLAGSPNEQFF. CDR3 DNA sequence: TGTGCCAGCAGCTTACAGCGACTAGCGGGATCCCCCAATGAGCAGTTCTTC.